The TCR beta chain described here comes from a study of CD8 T cells in ankylosing spondylitis. The study, taken as a whole, reports: Matched synovial fluid from ankylosing spondylitis patients was reported to be enriched for disease-linked clones. Prior literature has documented some motif variants in synovial fluid and blood from reactive arthritis. Seven or eight highly homologous variants made up a TCR beta motif, and this motif appeared characteristic of ankylosing spondylitis blood.

Trimming left V 0 bases short and J 4 bases short, with 11 bases between. Germline lookup yields CDR1 SGHRS and CDR2 YFSETQ. The CDR3 length is 15 residues. In the case of this clonotype: Antigen unknown.

Researchers built TCR beta libraries using quantitative 5'-RACE with molecular barcodes. TCRdb re-analysed the 5' RACE reads in MiXCR, keeping a single row per CDR3 protein. This sample yields around 100,000 distinct CDR3 sequences, of which less than 25% are seen a single time; 12% belongs to the top ten. This sequence joins TRBV5-1 and TRBJ2-1; maybe TRBD2 (5 bases). This TCR was recovered from a male donor with ankylosing spondylitis. Specimen: synovial fluid, either unsorted or a sorted T cell fraction (not recorded which). CDR3 in DNA: TGCGCCAGCAGCTTGGAGCGGAGCCCGTACAATGAGCAGTTCTTC. Its protein product is CASSLERSPYNEQFF.